The 5 T cell receptor beta chains listed next were all sequenced from one sample in a study of shared clonotypes between healthy human individuals. Clones were read by immunoSEQ multiplex PCR, and TCRdb kept only the in-frame ones, dropping some. The sample has about 2.1 million clones, around 93% seen once. CD8 cells classed as naive were CD45RO-negative and positively selected for CCR7, excluding terminally differentiated effector memory CD45RA+ cells. The material sequenced was naive CD8+ T cells from PBMCs. These receptors were taken from a man aged 18 to 29 in good health. Some clones in this sample may be carry-over from other donors' samples.

The rearrangement links TRBV5-1 to TRBJ2-7; TRBD1 is a possible D gene (6 bases). Germline-derived CDR1 and CDR2 are SGHRS and YFSETQ. The ends were cut back, 3 bases at V and 2 bases at J, with 12 bases in the middle. The CDR3 length is 14 residues. In nucleotides, the CDR3 is TGCGCCAGCAGCTGGGACATCGGTGCCTACGAGCAGTACTTC. This gives the protein CASSWDIGAYEQYF.

The chain has TRBV15 and TRBJ1-1; D is unresolved. CDR1 and CDR2 from the germline V gene are LNHNV and YYDKDF (reference sequence). Trimming left V 0 bases short and J 0 bases short, with 11 bases between. CDR3 length: 16 amino acids. CDR3 region: CATSRDSLELNTEAFF. As DNA, the CDR3 is TGTGCCACCAGCAGAGATTCACTTGAACTGAACACTGAAGCTTTCTTT.

The rearrangement uses TRBV6-5 and TRBJ2-2; TRBD1 matches 10 bases. V trimming: 0 bases; J trimming: 5 bases; junction bases outside the gene matches: 3. From germline, CDR1 is MNHEY and CDR2 SVGAGI. This CDR3 has 16 amino acids. This chain's CDR3 is CASSYSRDRGTGELFF. For the CDR3, the DNA is TGTGCCAGCAGTTACTCGAGGGACAGGGGAACCGGGGAGCTGTTTTTT.

V is TRBV6-1 and J is TRBJ2-5, with 8 bases identical to TRBD1. This CDR3 region has 15 residues. Germline-derived CDR1 and CDR2 are MNHNS and SASEGT. Trimming removed 6 bases from V and 4 bases from J; junction bases left unmatched: 10. CDR3 nucleotides: TGTGCCAGCAGCTGGGACAGGCGACCCGGAGAGACCCAGTACTTC. As protein: CASSWDRRPGETQYF.

This rearrangement joins TRBV5-5 to TRBJ2-7; TRBD2 is a possible D gene (6 bases). Trimming stripped 6 bases from V and 0 bases from J, with 13 bases between. This CDR3 comprises 14 residues. From germline, CDR1 is SGHKS and CDR2 YYEKEE (reference sequence). The CDR3 here is CASISVGSSYEQYF. The CDR3 DNA is TGTGCCAGCATCTCGGTCGGGAGCTCCTACGAGCAGTACTTC.